These T cell receptor beta chains were read from a single sample in a study of spatial heterogeneity in lung cancer. TCRdb itself ran the 5' RACE reads through MiXCR, one entry per CDR3 protein. This repertoire shows under 75,000 distinct CDR3 sequences, around 8.4% found once; its top ten account for roughly 16%. The sample in question was PBMCs, obtained at surgery. All receptors come from a female donor with early-stage non-small cell lung cancer. Each CDR3 is given with its conserved first and last residue. A D gene is named only where the DNA matches it firmly. The size field is filled for only some rows; it gives once, few, many or a size class.

length | J | size | D | V | CDR3 | DNA
15 | TRBJ1-2 | many | TRBD1 | TRBV28 | CASRIRDRDFYGYTF | TGTGCCAGCAGAATCCGGGACAGGGACTTCTATGGCTACACCTTC
16 | TRBJ2-3 | NA | TRBD1 | TRBV10-3 | CAISASGTGGTDTQYF | TGTGCCATCAGTGCCTCCGGGACAGGGGGCACAGATACGCAGTATTTT
18 | TRBJ1-1 | few | NA | TRBV7-8 | CASSLGGTGLGVNTEAFF | TGTGCCAGCAGCTTAGGGGGTACAGGGCTAGGGGTTAACACTGAAGCTTTCTTT
14 | TRBJ2-5 | NA | TRBD2 | TRBV20-1 | CSAWWRAGVETQYF | TGCAGTGCCTGGTGGAGGGCGGGGGTAGAGACCCAGTACTTC
14 | TRBJ1-1 | NA | NA | TRBV30 | CAWSVGLMNTEAFF | TGTGCCTGGAGTGTGGGTCTGATGAACACTGAAGCTTTCTTT
14 | TRBJ1-5 | NA | NA | TRBV5-1 | CASSLAGSGEPQHF | TGCGCCAGCAGCTTGGCAGGGTCCGGAGAGCCCCAGCATTTT
10 | TRBJ1-1 | many | NA | TRBV29-1 | CSVPDTEAFF | TGCAGCGTTCCGGACACTGAAGCTTTCTTT
16 | TRBJ2-7 | NA | NA | TRBV6-6 | CASRNSRVARSYEQYF | TGTGCCAGCAGGAACTCCCGGGTAGCCCGGTCCTACGAGCAGTACTTC
16 | TRBJ2-1 | many | TRBD2 | TRBV5-4 | CASSSGLAESYNEQFF | TGTGCCAGCAGTTCTGGACTAGCGGAGAGCTACAATGAGCAGTTCTTC
19 | TRBJ1-1 | NA | TRBD1 | TRBV14 | CASSHLGRTGDLVNTEAFF | TGTGCCAGCAGCCATCTTGGGCGGACAGGGGATTTGGTGAACACTGAAGCTTTCTTT
14 | TRBJ2-7 | many | NA | TRBV20-1 | CSASMGGASYEQYF | TGCAGTGCTAGTATGGGGGGCGCCTCCTACGAGCAGTACTTC
17 | TRBJ1-5 | few | NA | TRBV12-3/TRBV12-4 | CASSIQRPYRSNQPQHF | TGTGCCAGCAGTATTCAAAGACCATACAGGAGCAATCAGCCCCAGCATTTT
12 | TRBJ1-1 | NA | NA | TRBV20-1 | CSASSGLTEAFF | TGCAGTGCTAGCTCAGGCCTCACTGAAGCTTTCTTT
12 | TRBJ1-5 | NA | NA | TRBV28 | CASGLQAGAQHF | TGTGCCAGCGGACTCCAAGCGGGGGCCCAGCATTTT
14 | TRBJ1-1 | many | NA | TRBV11-2 | CASSPVGGFTEAFF | TGTGCCAGCAGCCCAGTGGGGGGGTTCACTGAAGCTTTCTTT
13 | TRBJ1-5 | many | NA | TRBV3-1 | CASSRGAVEPQHF | TGTGCCAGCAGCCGGGGGGCGGTGGAGCCCCAGCATTTT
13 | TRBJ1-4 | many | TRBD1 | TRBV28 | CASSLMDRSEVFF | TGTGCCAGCAGTTTAATGGACAGGAGCGAAGTGTTTTTT
14 | TRBJ2-3 | few | TRBD2 | TRBV7-7 | CASSLRPSGSTQYF | TGTGCCAGCAGCTTAAGGCCTAGCGGGAGTACGCAGTATTTT